Listed below are T cell receptor beta chains from one sample, sequenced in a study of T cell responses to AZD1222 COVID-19 vaccine. The data were produced by immunoSEQ multiplex PCR, yet TCRdb's version contains in-frame clones alone and is incomplete. The sample holds approximately 150,000 clones, approximately 94% seen once. Material: peripheral blood, obtained on day 0 of AZD1222 vaccination. Every receptor here comes from an adult in good health. The CDR3 runs from the conserved cysteine through the conserved F or W. D genes are given only for firm matches. Clone size is shown for a subset of rows, as once, few, many or a class of expanded clone.

TGTGCCTGGGGGGGAACAGGGGGCAATCAGCCCCAGCATTTT	CAWGGTGGNQPQHF	.	TRBJ1-5	TRBV30	TRBD1
TGTGCCAGCAGCCAAGCCGAGGGGGTATACGAGCAGTACTTC	CASSQAEGVYEQYF	.	TRBJ2-7	TRBV3-1/TRBV3-2	.
TGTGCCAGCAGTATAAGCGGGACCTACACAGATACGCAGTATTTT	CASSISGTYTDTQYF	.	TRBJ2-3	TRBV6-5	TRBD2
TGTGCCAGCAGCGTAGACCCTCGGGACAGGGCTGAAAAACTGTTTTTT	CASSVDPRDRAEKLFF	.	TRBJ1-4	TRBV9	TRBD1
TGCGCCAGCAGCTTGGGGAACGGGGATCAGCCCCAGCATTTT	CASSLGNGDQPQHF	.	TRBJ1-5	TRBV5-1	.
TGTGCCAGCAGTGGGGACAGGGTCAGCAATCAGCCCCAGCATTTT	CASSGDRVSNQPQHF	once	TRBJ1-5	TRBV2	TRBD1
TGCGCCAGCAGCCAAGATCGGGGGGGCCTGTCAGATACGCAGTATTTT	CASSQDRGGLSDTQYF	.	TRBJ2-3	TRBV4-3	TRBD2
TGTGCCAGCAGCTCCCTCACAGGGGCCTTTACCTACGAGCAGTACTTC	CASSSLTGAFTYEQYF	.	TRBJ2-7	TRBV7-2	TRBD1
TGCGCCAGCAGCTCGACAGGCGACTATGGCTACACCTTC	CASSSTGDYGYTF	.	TRBJ1-2	TRBV4-1	.
TGTGCCAGCAGCCCGTCACCGAACACTGAAGCTTTCTTT	CASSPSPNTEAFF	.	TRBJ1-1	TRBV7-9	.
TGCAGCGTTGATCAGGGGGGCAATCAGCCCCAGCATTTT	CSVDQGGNQPQHF	.	TRBJ1-5	TRBV29-1	TRBD1
TGTGCCAGCAGTGGGGGACAGGTTTACAATGAGCAGTTCTTC	CASSGGQVYNEQFF	.	TRBJ2-1	TRBV6-2/TRBV6-3	TRBD1
TGTGCCAGCAGCTTGGCCATGGAGGGCTATGGCTACACCTTC	CASSLAMEGYGYTF	.	TRBJ1-2	TRBV5-6	.
TGTGCCAGCAGCCTGTGGCTGCGCAGCTCTGGAAACACCATATATTTT	CASSLWLRSSGNTIYF	.	TRBJ1-3	TRBV7-9	.
TGTGCCAGCAGCTTAGACGGTTTAAGCAATCAGCCCCAGCATTTT	CASSLDGLSNQPQHF	.	TRBJ1-5	TRBV7-9	.
TGTGCCAGCAGTTTCAGGGGGAGTAGTTCCTACGAGCAGTACTTC	CASSFRGSSSYEQYF	.	TRBJ2-7	TRBV27	TRBD1
TGTGCCAGCAGCCCCGGGACGGATACTGAAGCTTTCTTT	CASSPGTDTEAFF	.	TRBJ1-1	TRBV7-9	.
TGTGCCAGCAGCCTTCGAACAGGGGGCTATGGCTACACCTTC	CASSLRTGGYGYTF	.	TRBJ1-2	TRBV7-8	TRBD1
TGTGCCAGCAGCGTAGGAGGGGCCACTAATGAAAAACTGTTTTTT	CASSVGGATNEKLFF	.	TRBJ1-4	TRBV9	.
TGTGCCAGCAGCTTAGGTGACTCTGGGGAGCAGTACTTC	CASSLGDSGEQYF	.	TRBJ2-7	TRBV7-2	.
TGTGCCACCAGTGACCTACTAGCGGGGGATCCTAACACCGGGGAGCTGTTTTTT	CATSDLLAGDPNTGELFF	.	TRBJ2-2	TRBV24-1	TRBD2
TGTGCCTGGAGTATCAATAGCGGCACCGGGGAGCTGTTTTTT	CAWSINSGTGELFF	once	TRBJ2-2	TRBV30	.
TGTGCCAGCAGTGGAGTTGGACCCTACGAGCAGTACTTC	CASSGVGPYEQYF	.	TRBJ2-7	TRBV25-1	.
TGTGCCAGCAGCTCTAACGGGGGCCATACAACACGCTCCTACGAGCAGTACTTC	CASSSNGGHTTRSYEQYF	few	TRBJ2-7	TRBV13	.
TGTGCCAGCAGCCATAGACAGGGACCTTACCAAGAGACCCAGTACTTC	CASSHRQGPYQETQYF	.	TRBJ2-5	TRBV3-1/TRBV3-2	TRBD1
TGTGCAAGTCGCTCACCCAGAGGGGGAATCCTAGCGGGGGGCCTGAACACCGGGGAGCTGTTTTTT	CASRSPRGGILAGGLNTGELFF	.	TRBJ2-2	TRBV12-2	.